This entry lists 30 T cell receptor beta chains sequenced from one sample in a study of cytomegalovirus exposure and HLA in healthy donors. The PCR made use of 60 Vbeta and 13 Jbeta primers. This table comes from immunoSEQ multiplex PCR, and its TCRdb copy is limited to in-frame clones, with some not included. Among about 130,000 clones, around three quarters were seen once, and the ten largest hold 1.2%. The sample taken for sequencing was PBMCs. These receptors came from a female donor in good health and CMV-seronegative.

This chain links TRBV5-4 with TRBJ1-4; weak D call: TRBD1 (6 bases). The CDR3 is 15 residues long. V was shortened by 0 bases and J by 7 bases, with 13 bases between the two germline ends. CDR1 SGHNT and CDR2 YYREEE come from the germline V gene (reference sequence). The chain's CDR3 is CASSLEGRRGEKLFF. As DNA, the CDR3 is TGTGCCAGCAGCTTGGAAGGACGCAGGGGTGAAAAACTGTTTTTT.

J is TRBJ2-7 and V is TRBV6-5; 8 positions match TRBD2. The CDR3 totals 14 residues. Per germline, CDR1 MNHEY and CDR2 SVGAGI. The J segment lost 2 bases and the V segment lost 5 bases, leaving 5 bases of the junction unmatched. The CDR3 coding sequence is TGTGCCAGCAGTCCGACTAGCGATACCTACGAGCAGTACTTC. Amino acids: CASSPTSDTYEQYF.

V gene TRBV7-2 combines with J gene TRBJ2-7; TRBD2 is a possible D gene (5 bases). Trimming stripped 1 base from V and 9 bases from J, with 16 bases between. The germline CDR1 and CDR2 sequences are SGHTA and FQGNSA. The CDR3 sequence is 14 residues long. This chain's CDR3 is CASSLDLLAMGQYF. The CDR3 coding sequence is TGTGCCAGCAGCTTAGATCTCCTAGCCATGGGGCAGTACTTC.

This chain uses TRBV29-1 with TRBJ1-3, with TRBD1 as a possible D gene (5 bases). The V gene's germline CDR1 is SQVTM and CDR2 ANQGSEA. V lost 7 bases and J lost 0, with 19 bases in between. The CDR3 runs 16 residues. This CDR3 is CSARDWGSSSGNTIYF. CDR3 in DNA: TGCAGCGCCAGGGACTGGGGCAGTAGCTCTGGAAACACCATATATTTT.

This clone was observed a few times. This chain connects TRBV5-1 to TRBJ2-2; D is undetermined. V was clipped by 0 bases and J by 5 bases, with 14 bases between them. The CDR3 sequence is 16 residues long. CDR1 and CDR2 (germline): SGHRS, YFSETQ. CDR3 sequence reads: CASSLELPLGTGELFF. The DNA for the CDR3 is TGCGCCAGCAGCTTGGAGCTACCCCTCGGTACCGGGGAGCTGTTTTTT.

V and J are TRBV30 and TRBJ1-1; D may be TRBD1 (5 bases). The CDR3 length is 14 residues. Deletions cut 1 base from V and 4 bases from J, with 13 bases between. CDR1 and CDR2 from the germline V gene are GTSNPN and SVGIG (reference sequence). The CDR3 loop is CAWSALQVSTEAFF. The CDR3 DNA follows: TGTGCCTGGAGTGCCTTACAGGTCTCCACTGAAGCTTTCTTT.

The chain carries TRBV30 and TRBJ2-7; TRBD2 matches 7 bases. Germline-derived CDR1 and CDR2 are GTSNPN and SVGIG (reference sequence). The CDR3 is 14 residues long. After removal of 5 bases from V and 4 bases from J, the junction contained 11 bases not matched to a gene. The DNA of the CDR3 is TGTGCCTGGGGCCCCGGGACTACCTATTACGAGCAGTACTTC. It codes for CAWGPGTTYYEQYF. Together with reference TRBV30 and TRBJ2-7, the CDR3 gives the full variable domain: SQTIHQWPATLVQPVGSPLSLECTVEGTSNPNLYWYRQAAGRGLQLLFYSVGIGQISSEVPQNLSASRPQDRQFILSSKKLLLSDSGFYLCAWGPGTTYYEQYFGPGTRLTVT.

The genes are TRBV6-5 and TRBJ1-1; 7 bases are a match to TRBD1. The CDR3 is 14 residues long. With 6 bases clipped from V and 3 bases from J, the junction kept 7 bases outside the gene matches. CDR1 is MNHEY and CDR2 is SVGAGI in the germline V gene. The CDR3 sequence is CASSLHGQDTEAFF. The CDR3 bases are TGTGCCAGCAGCCTCCATGGACAGGACACTGAAGCTTTCTTT.

The count of this clone is one. The chain is built from TRBV6-6 and TRBJ2-5, with 9 bases lining up with TRBD2. The end of the DNA fits TRBJ2-7 better, so the J call may be wrong. CDR1 is MNHNY, CDR2 SVGAGI, per germline (reference sequence). The length of the CDR3 is 14 residues. The CDR3 bases are TGTGCCAGCCGTATAGCGGGAGTTATTTACGAGCAGTACTTC. Amino acids: CASRIAGVIYEQYF.

The chain combines TRBV6-6 with TRBJ2-4; D is perhaps TRBD2 (6 bases). The V and J ends lost 5 bases and 3 bases respectively, with 17 bases between them. The CDR3 sequence is 16 residues long. The germline gives CDR1 MNHNY, CDR2 SVGAGI (reference sequence). The CDR3 here is CASSVRGFGVKNIQYF. The CDR3 DNA reads TGTGCCAGCAGTGTTCGGGGGTTCGGAGTCAAAAACATTCAGTACTTC.

The chain recombines TRBV18 with TRBJ2-7; D possibly corresponds to TRBD2 (6 bases). With 1 base removed from V and 5 bases from J, the gap between germline ends came to 12 bases. The CDR3 is made up of 14 amino acids. Per germline, CDR1 KGHSH and CDR2 LQKENI. The CDR3 DNA sequence: TGTGCCAGCTCACCACGGTCTAGCGTCCACGAGCAGTACTTC. This encodes CASSPRSSVHEQYF.

The gene calls are TRBV6-6 and TRBJ2-7; 10 bases fit TRBD1. The germline V gene has CDR1 MNHNY and CDR2 SVGAGI (reference sequence). V shed 0 bases, J shed 4 bases, and the junction held 0 bases outside the gene matches. The CDR3 is made up of 14 amino acids. The CDR3 region is CASSYSDRGYEQYF. CDR3 DNA sequence: TGTGCCAGCAGTTACTCGGACAGGGGGTACGAGCAGTACTTC.

This clone was recorded once. The V call is TRBV7-9, the J call TRBJ2-1, with 14 nucleotides matching TRBD2. The J segment lost 9 bases and the V segment lost 5 bases, leaving 9 bases of the junction unmatched. CDR3 size: 16 residues. Germline-derived CDR1 and CDR2 are SEHNR and FQNEAQ (reference sequence). CDR3: CASSHGTSGRSAEQFF. The CDR3 DNA is TGTGCCAGCAGCCACGGGACTAGCGGGAGAAGTGCTGAGCAGTTCTTC. The full variable domain, with the rest looked up from reference TRBV7-9 and TRBJ2-1, is DTGVSQNPRHKITKRGQNVTFRCDPISEHNRLYWYRQTLGQGPEFLTYFQNEAQLEKSRLLSDRFSAERPKGSFSTLEIQRTEQGDSAMYLCASSHGTSGRSAEQFFGPGTRLTVL.

The chain employs TRBV27 and TRBJ1-5, with a weak D call TRBD1 (5 bases). Between the trimmed V and J ends, which lost 1 base and 7 bases, there was a span of 8 bases. Germline CDR1 and CDR2: MNHEY and SMNVEV (reference sequence). CDR3 length: 13 amino acids. CDR3 protein: CASSLFKGQPQHF. The CDR3 DNA is TGTGCCAGCAGTTTATTCAAGGGGCAGCCCCAGCATTTT.

This chain links TRBV6-5 with TRBJ1-3; the D gene is possibly TRBD1 (5 bases). The V gene lost 6 bases and the J gene lost 0 bases, with 12 bases spanning the gap. CDR1 is MNHEY and CDR2 is SVGAGI in the germline V gene. CDR3 length equals 15 residues. CDR3 nucleotides: TGTGCCAGCAGCCTCGACAGATACTCTGGAAACACCATATATTTT. This gives the protein CASSLDRYSGNTIYF.

The rearrangement links TRBV7-9 to TRBJ2-1; D gene uncertain. Germline loops: CDR1 SEHNR, CDR2 FQNEAQ (reference sequence). Trimming stripped 3 bases from V and 0 bases from J, with 15 bases between. This CDR3 comprises 17 residues. Here the CDR3 reads CASSFPFRLPSYNEQFF. The CDR3 DNA is TGTGCCAGCAGCTTCCCCTTTCGTCTCCCCTCCTACAATGAGCAGTTCTTC. The whole variable domain, filled in from reference TRBV7-9 and TRBJ2-1, reads DTGVSQNPRHKITKRGQNVTFRCDPISEHNRLYWYRQTLGQGPEFLTYFQNEAQLEKSRLLSDRFSAERPKGSFSTLEIQRTEQGDSAMYLCASSFPFRLPSYNEQFFGPGTRLTVL.

This sequence joins TRBV18 and TRBJ2-5; 7 positions match TRBD1. With the DNA end fitting TRBJ2-7 better, the J assignment may be wrong. The length of the CDR3 is 16 residues. Germline assignment: CDR1 KGHSH and CDR2 LQKENI. The CDR3 coding sequence is TGTGCCAGCTCACCAACACAGGGGATAAGGTCCTACGAGCAGTACTTC. Its protein product is CASSPTQGIRSYEQYF.

For this clone: This sample includes further DNA sequences coding for the same CDR3. This chain connects TRBV5-1 to TRBJ1-5; D unresolved. CDR1 is SGHRS and CDR2 is YFSETQ in the germline V gene. The V end was cut by 0 bases, the J end by 0 bases, with 7 bases between. CDR3 length: 15 residues. Written as DNA, the CDR3 is TGCGCCAGCAGCTTGGGGCAGGCTAGCAATCAGCCCCAGCATTTT. It is translated as CASSLGQASNQPQHF.

In nucleotides, the CDR3 is TGCGCCAGCAGTCGACAAAAAGACTCTGGGGCCAACGTCCTGACTTTC. Its translation: CASSRQKDSGANVLTF. This chain connects TRBV5-1 to TRBJ2-6; D remains ambiguous. The CDR3 runs to 16 residues. Trimming took 5 bases from V and 0 from J, leaving 12 bases between them. Germline V gene data show CDR1 as SGHRS and CDR2 as YFSETQ.

V usage is TRBV11-2 and J usage is TRBJ2-7; perhaps TRBD1 as D (6 bases). The CDR3 contains 15 residues. Trimming removed 5 bases at V and 0 bases at J, with 14 bases between. The germline V gene has CDR1 SGHAT and CDR2 FQNNGV. CDR3 in amino acids: CASSQDSLSSYEQYF. Written as DNA, the CDR3 is TGTGCCAGCAGCCAGGACAGTCTTAGCTCCTACGAGCAGTACTTC.

The chain links TRBV28 to TRBJ2-5; 11 bases are shared with TRBD2. The germline V gene has CDR1 MDHEN and CDR2 SYDVKM. V lost 6 bases to trimming and J lost 2 bases; unmatched junction nucleotides: 5. This CDR3 comprises 15 residues. CDR3 sequence (DNA): TGTGCCAGCAGGGTAGCGGGGGGGCGGCAAGAGACCCAGTACTTC. Translating it yields CASRVAGGRQETQYF.

This rearrangement joins TRBV10-3 to TRBJ2-3; 12 nucleotides align to TRBD2. Germline V gene lookup returns CDR1 ENHRY and CDR2 SYGVKD. The CDR3 consists of 15 residues. The V gene end was trimmed by 5 bases and the J gene end by 2 bases; junction bases not matched to a gene: 2. DNA of the CDR3: TGTGCCATCAGTAGGACTAGCGGGACCACAGATACGCAGTATTTT. Protein product: CAISRTSGTTDTQYF.

This chain connects TRBV20-1 to TRBJ1-2, with 7 bases matching TRBD1. CDR3 length: 11 residues. Germline V CDR1 and CDR2: DFQATT, SNEGSKA (reference sequence). V lost 5 bases and J lost 8; bases outside the gene matches: 5. CDR3 sequence reads: CSAPTGRGYTF. In DNA, the CDR3 is TGCAGTGCTCCGACAGGGAGGGGCTACACCTTC.

V is TRBV7-2 and J is TRBJ2-1; TRBD2 aligns across 10 bases. With V trimmed by 4 bases and J by 10 bases, 7 bases remained unmatched. Germline values: CDR1 SGHTA, CDR2 FQGNSA. This CDR3 contains 14 residues. CDR3 protein: CASSSLAGVGEQFF. DNA for the CDR3: TGTGCCAGCAGCTCGCTAGCGGGAGTGGGGGAGCAGTTCTTC.

V usage is TRBV7-3 and J usage is TRBJ2-5; the match to TRBD2 covers 10 bases. The J call is in doubt because the DNA end fits TRBJ2-7 better. The V gene's germline CDR1 is SGHTA and CDR2 FQGTGA. The CDR3 spans 18 residues. The DNA of the CDR3 is TGTGCCAGCAGCTTACTCCCCTCCTCTAGCGGGAGCTCCTACGAGCAGTACTTC. This gives the protein CASSLLPSSSGSSYEQYF.

The V gene is TRBV7-3, the J gene TRBJ2-7, with a weak D call TRBD1 (5 bases). Germline CDR1 SGHTA, CDR2 FQGTGA. V dropped 3 bases and J dropped 0 bases, with 9 bases sitting between them. This CDR3 has 14 amino acids. The CDR3 sequence: CASSFDGHSYEQYF. DNA for the CDR3: TGTGCCAGCAGCTTTGACGGACACTCCTACGAGCAGTACTTC.

The genes are TRBV27 and TRBJ2-5; 10 bases line up with TRBD2. From germline, CDR1 is MNHEY and CDR2 SMNVEV (reference sequence). Germline trimming cut 6 bases from V and 5 bases from J; bases unmatched to any gene: 9. CDR3 length: 15 residues. CDR3 bases: TGTGCCAGCAGACTACTAGCGGGGTCGGGGGAGACCCAGTACTTC. It specifies CASRLLAGSGETQYF.

This chain joins TRBV29-1 and TRBJ2-3, with 7 nucleotides matching TRBD1. This CDR3 is 15 amino acids long. CDR1 is SQVTM and CDR2 is ANQGSEA in the germline V gene. After removal of 6 bases from V and 0 bases from J, the junction contained 9 bases not matched to a gene. CDR3 region: CSVVGQVTSTDTQYF. For the CDR3, the DNA is TGCAGCGTGGTAGGACAGGTCACTAGCACAGATACGCAGTATTTT.

The chain joins TRBV6-6 to TRBJ2-2, with 10 bases identical to TRBD2. This CDR3 contains 15 residues. The germline V gene encodes CDR1 MNHNY and CDR2 SVGAGI (reference sequence). V lost 7 bases, J lost 1 base, and 3 bases stayed unmatched. The CDR3 sequence: CASNPSGRNTGELFF. CDR3 in DNA: TGTGCCAGCAACCCTAGCGGGAGGAACACCGGGGAGCTGTTTTTT.

This clone was found a few times. The V call is TRBV12-5, the J call TRBJ2-1, with D unclear. The CDR3 runs 14 residues. V lost 3 bases and J lost 2, with 8 bases in between. CDR1 and CDR2 (germline): LGHNT, FRNRAP. CDR3 in DNA: TGTGCTAGTGGTTTTCGCTACGCCTACAATGAGCAGTTCTTC. Amino acid sequence: CASGFRYAYNEQFF.